A single T cell receptor (beta chain) is shown here with its context. The data derive from a study of cytomegalovirus exposure and HLA in healthy donors. Primers for the PCR totalled 60 Vbeta and 13 Jbeta. The data were produced by immunoSEQ multiplex PCR, yet TCRdb's version contains in-frame clones alone and is incomplete. The sample lists roughly 100,000 clones; around 86% were seen once. This CDR3 spans 13 amino acids. Germline V gives CDR1 KGHSH, CDR2 LQKENI. The V end lost 1 base, the J end lost 5 bases, and 6 bases lay between the germline ends. The V gene is TRBV18, the J gene TRBJ1-5; tentative D call: TRBD1 (6 bases). The source material was PBMCs. This TCR came from a man under 40 in good health and CMV-seropositive. The DNA of the CDR3 is TGTGCCAGCTCACCACACAGGGATCAGCCCCAGCATTTT. It translates to CASSPHRDQPQHF.